Reported below is one T cell receptor (beta chain). A second PCR, run for 7 to 11 cycles, used a sample-barcoded 5' primer plus a J-beta primer mix. TCRdb processed the 5' RACE reads anew with MiXCR; each CDR3 protein has one entry. The data hold about 2 million distinct CDR3 sequences, with just under 50% observed a single time. This record belongs to a study of blood T cells in healthy people across ages. There are 12 residues in the CDR3. Germline V lookup: CDR1 MNHEY, CDR2 SVGAGI. The sample taken for sequencing was blood. The origin of this receptor is a woman in her thirties or forties in good health. The rearrangement links TRBV6-5 to TRBJ2-1, with 7 bases aligning to TRBD1. CDR3 residues: CRKGASYNEQFF. In nucleotides, the CDR3 is TGTCGAAAGGGGGCTTCCTACAATGAGCAGTTCTTC.